These 19 T cell receptor beta chains were all obtained from the same sample, sequenced in a study of OX40 agonist ivuxolimab in advanced cancers. The library was generated by the immunoSEQ multiplex PCR assay. Sourced from immuneACCESS, this table was stored by TCRdb with only in-frame sequences that have V and J called. A share of the clones is absent; for the studies checked, an unresolved V gene accounts for under half, and the remainder has no known explanation. The sample table contains fewer than 35,000 clones; only one count was recorded for roughly 76% of them. The ten biggest clones cover less than 20% of the sample. The sequencing here drew on CD4+ or CD8+ T cells sorted from blood, taken in a trial of the OX40 agonist ivuxolimab. Receptors originate from an adult with an advanced solid tumor such as melanoma, head and neck, liver or kidney cancer.

The rearrangement joins TRBV7-9 to TRBJ2-5; maybe TRBD1 (6 bases). CDR1 and CDR2 from the germline V gene are SEHNR and FQNEAQ (reference sequence). The V and J ends lost 0 bases and 0 bases respectively, with 8 bases between them. The CDR3 is 15 amino acids. The CDR3 coding sequence is TGTGCCAGCAGCTTAGCGGGGGCGTACCAAGAGACCCAGTACTTC. Translating gives CASSLAGAYQETQYF.

The chain has TRBV9 and TRBJ2-1; D possibly uses TRBD1 or TRBD2 (5 bases each). The germline V gene encodes CDR1 SGDLS and CDR2 YYNGEE. The CDR3 is 14 residues long. Trimming cost V 1 base and J 2 bases, with 7 bases left between them. The CDR3 loop is CASSVQGAYNEQFF. The CDR3, as DNA: TGTGCCAGCAGCGTACAGGGAGCCTACAATGAGCAGTTCTTC.

The chain links TRBV28 to TRBJ2-7; the D gene is possibly TRBD2 (6 bases). V lost 5 bases, J lost 4 bases, and 15 bases lay in between. The CDR3 runs to 14 residues. CDR1 is MDHEN, CDR2 SYDVKM, per germline. DNA of the CDR3: TGTGCCAGCAGTGGGGACTTTTACAGGTACGAGCAGTACTTC. This translates into CASSGDFYRYEQYF.

The chain recombines TRBV6-5 with TRBJ1-1; no reliable D call. V gave up 6 bases and J gave up 0 bases, with 8 bases separating them. This CDR3 contains 13 residues. Germline CDR1 reads MNHEY; CDR2 reads SVGAGI. The CDR3 bases are TGTGCCAGCAGCGTCAGTTTGAACACTGAAGCTTTCTTT. Its translation is CASSVSLNTEAFF.

The chain uses TRBV4-1 and TRBJ2-7; either TRBD1 or TRBD2 may fit D (5 bases each). Germline V gene lookup returns CDR1 MGHRA and CDR2 YSYEKL. CDR3 length equals 15 residues. V was cut by 2 bases and J by 0 bases, with 11 bases left in between. The CDR3 reads CASSQTGGRSYEQYF. The DNA for the CDR3 is TGCGCCAGCAGCCAAACAGGAGGCCGCTCCTACGAGCAGTACTTC.

V usage is TRBV7-2 and J usage is TRBJ1-2; D is uncertain. Per germline, CDR1 SGHTA and CDR2 FQGNSA. V was cut by 2 bases and J by 4 bases, with 11 bases left in between. This CDR3 region has 14 residues. The CDR3 loop reads CASSLSAAVYGYTF. For the CDR3, the DNA is TGTGCCAGCAGCTTATCAGCAGCCGTCTATGGCTACACCTTC.

The rearrangement links TRBV27 to TRBJ2-7, with a tentative D call TRBD1 (6 bases). The CDR3 loop spans 15 amino acids. The germline V and J ends were trimmed by 2 bases and 6 bases, with 17 bases remaining between them. Germline CDR1 reads MNHEY; CDR2 reads SMNVEV (reference sequence). The chain's CDR3 is CASSLEPTGRGEQYF. The DNA for the CDR3 is TGTGCCAGCAGTTTAGAGCCTACAGGGAGAGGCGAGCAGTACTTC.

This clone ranks as medium-sized. The chain carries TRBV6-1 and TRBJ1-5; no reliable D call. Trimming took 5 bases from V and 1 from J, leaving 12 bases between them. This CDR3 is 15 amino acids long. Germline CDR1 is MNHNS and CDR2 is SASEGT. The DNA for the CDR3 is TGTGCCAGCAGTCGCTATGACATCAGCAATCAGCCCCAGCATTTT. It encodes CASSRYDISNQPQHF.

The V call is TRBV4-3, the J call TRBJ2-7, with TRBD2 identical over 10 bases. CDR1 is LGHNA, CDR2 YSLEER, per germline. V was clipped by 0 bases and J by 5 bases; unmatched bases: 10. The CDR3 covers 17 residues. The CDR3 DNA sequence: TGCGCCAGCAGCCAAGACCCTAGCGGGGGCTTTCGGGACGAGCAGTACTTC. Translating gives CASSQDPSGGFRDEQYF.

The chain employs TRBV10-2 and TRBJ2-3, with D possibly being TRBD1 (6 bases). Trimming took off 8 bases at V and 6 bases at J, with 9 bases between the two ends. The germline CDR1 and CDR2 sequences are WSHSY and SAAADI. This CDR3 comprises 11 residues. The CDR3 nucleotides are TGCGCCAGCGGCAGGGGTGATACGCAGTATTTT. It is translated as CASGRGDTQYF.

This chain connects TRBV19 to TRBJ2-7, with D perhaps TRBD1 (5 bases). Germline lookup yields CDR1 LNHDA and CDR2 SQIVND (reference sequence). This CDR3 is built from 14 residues. The V end was cut by 3 bases, the J end by 3 bases, with 12 bases between. CDR3 sequence reads: CASSIGQGFYEQYF. CDR3 bases: TGTGCCAGTAGTATCGGGCAGGGTTTCTACGAGCAGTACTTC.

This chain connects TRBV6-5 to TRBJ2-1, with no clear D. Germline V gene sequence: CDR1 MNHEY, CDR2 SVGAGI. This CDR3 region has 14 residues. The V end lost 1 base, the J end lost 0 bases, and 4 bases lay between the germline ends. CDR3 coding DNA: TGTGCCAGCAGTTACTTAGGCTCCTACAATGAGCAGTTCTTC. Translated, it gives CASSYLGSYNEQFF.

The chain combines TRBV28 with TRBJ2-7; 10 bases fit TRBD1. V dropped 2 bases and J dropped 5; count of bases not matched to a gene: 6. CDR1 and CDR2 from the germline V gene are MDHEN and SYDVKM. This CDR3 has 15 residues. DNA of the CDR3: TGTGCCAGCAGTTTAGTGGGACAGGGGTCCGACGAGCAGTACTTC. Translation gives CASSLVGQGSDEQYF.

A note on this clone: The junction departs from the called germline gene at one end, perhaps through a read error. CDR3 coding DNA: TGTGCCAGCAGCCTACCTCCCGGCAGGGATGTAAAGATGGCTTTC. The encoded protein is CASSLPPGRDVKMAF. The chain links TRBV7-9 to TRBJ1-2; tentatively, D is TRBD1 (5 bases). This CDR3 has 15 amino acids. The germline V gene has CDR1 SEHNR and CDR2 FQNEAQ (reference sequence).

Notes on this clone: Other nucleotide sequences in the sample specify the same CDR3. This chain links TRBV10-3 with TRBJ1-6; D not resolved. The length of the CDR3 is 12 residues. The germline V gene has CDR1 ENHRY and CDR2 SYGVKD. The V and J ends lost 2 bases and 9 bases respectively, with 5 bases between them. CDR3 sequence (DNA): TGTGCCATCAGTGAGGGCACTTCACCCCTCCACTTT. It is translated as CAISEGTSPLHF.

The chain joins TRBV6-1 to TRBJ1-6; D may be TRBD1 (5 bases). The germline V and J ends were trimmed by 4 bases and 9 bases, with 16 bases remaining between them. Germline-derived CDR1 and CDR2 are MNHNS and SASEGT. This CDR3 has 15 residues. The CDR3 DNA sequence: TGTGCCAGCAGTGGGTTAACAGGTGATCCTTCACCCCTCCACTTT. This encodes CASSGLTGDPSPLHF.

V gene TRBV19 combines with J gene TRBJ1-1; no firm D call. This CDR3 comprises 12 residues. Germline V gives CDR1 LNHDA, CDR2 SQIVND (reference sequence). Trimming stripped 4 bases from V and 0 bases from J, with 3 bases between. In nucleotides, the CDR3 is TGTGCCAGTAGTAAGGTGAACACTGAAGCTTTCTTT. Translating gives CASSKVNTEAFF.

The chain employs TRBV18 and TRBJ2-7, with 9 bases identical to TRBD1. Germline loops: CDR1 KGHSH, CDR2 LQKENI. V was pared by 3 bases and J by 7 bases, with 7 bases of the junction left unmatched. This CDR3 has 14 amino acids. This chain's CDR3 is CASSPGTGSGEQYF. The CDR3 bases are TGTGCCAGCTCACCTGGGACAGGGTCGGGTGAGCAGTACTTC.

This clone has just one count. The rearrangement links TRBV7-9 to TRBJ1-1, with D possibly TRBD1 on 6 matching bases. Trimming cost V 5 bases and J 11 bases, with 15 bases left between them. Germline CDR1 and CDR2: SEHNR and FQNEAQ (reference sequence). CDR3 length: 12 residues. This CDR3 is CASSRFGGDAFF. The CDR3 DNA reads as TGTGCCAGCAGCCGATTTGGGGGCGATGCTTTCTTT.